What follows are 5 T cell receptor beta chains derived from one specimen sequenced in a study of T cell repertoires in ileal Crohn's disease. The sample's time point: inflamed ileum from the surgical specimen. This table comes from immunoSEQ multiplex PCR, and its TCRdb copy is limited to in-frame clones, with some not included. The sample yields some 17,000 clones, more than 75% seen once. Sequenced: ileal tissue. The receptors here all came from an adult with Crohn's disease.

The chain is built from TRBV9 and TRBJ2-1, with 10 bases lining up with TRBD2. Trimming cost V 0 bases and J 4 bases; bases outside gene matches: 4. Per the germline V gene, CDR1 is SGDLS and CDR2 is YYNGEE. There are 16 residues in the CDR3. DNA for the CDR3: TGTGCCAGCAGCGTAGCACTAGCGGGGTTTTACAATGAGCAGTTCTTC. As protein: CASSVALAGFYNEQFF.

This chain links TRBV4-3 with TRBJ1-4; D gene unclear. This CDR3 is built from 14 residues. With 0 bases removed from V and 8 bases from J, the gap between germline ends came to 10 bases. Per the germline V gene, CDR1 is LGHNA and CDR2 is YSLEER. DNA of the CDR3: TGCGCCAGCAGCCAAGATGAAGCCGGAGAAAAACTGTTTTTT. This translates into CASSQDEAGEKLFF.

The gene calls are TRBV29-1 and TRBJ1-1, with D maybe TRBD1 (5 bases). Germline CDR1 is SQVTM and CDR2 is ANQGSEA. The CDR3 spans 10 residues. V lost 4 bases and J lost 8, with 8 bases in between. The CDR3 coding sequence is TGCAGCGTTGGGGACGCAGAAGCTTTCTTT. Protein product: CSVGDAEAFF.

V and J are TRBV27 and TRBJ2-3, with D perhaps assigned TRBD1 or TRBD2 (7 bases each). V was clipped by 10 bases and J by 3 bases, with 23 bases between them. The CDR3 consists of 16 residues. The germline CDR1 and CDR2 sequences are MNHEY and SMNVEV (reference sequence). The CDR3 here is CATQQIQGGRTDTQYF. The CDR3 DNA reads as TGTGCCACTCAGCAAATTCAGGGGGGGAGAACAGATACGCAGTATTTT.

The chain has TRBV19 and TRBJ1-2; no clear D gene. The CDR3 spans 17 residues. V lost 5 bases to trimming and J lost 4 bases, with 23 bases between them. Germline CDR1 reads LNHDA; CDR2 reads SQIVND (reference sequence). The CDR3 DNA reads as TGTGCCAGTAGTTCCCCCAGAGGTGCGATTTCTTCCTATGGCTACACCTTC. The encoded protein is CASSSPRGAISSYGYTF.